This T cell receptor beta chain appears in the sequencing data of a study of tissue T cells after allogeneic stem cell transplantation. Study findings and constraints: Tissue-detected TCR repertoire was only partly captured by blood and spleen T cells. Motif-based clustering found tissue-specific repertoire signatures shared across patients, though few clones were shared. Within patients, tissue anatomy strongly shaped TCR repertoire composition. Sampling depth was limited, and the cohort was small and clinically varied.

Only in-frame clones appear in the TCRdb table, and some are missing; sequencing was by immunoSEQ multiplex PCR. The sample contains roughly 8,700 clones, around 43% of which appear only once. A remark on this clone: The antigen remains unidentified. The germline and genes are mouse ones. The read comes to an end 1 residue before the CDR3 does, leaving the germline J gene to fill in the end.

Described time point: mouse harvest day 7 after allogeneic transplant. Tail vein injection delivered 10^7 T-cell-depleted bone marrow cells and 10^6 splenic CD5+ T cells. CDR3 size: 13 residues. Germline lookup yields CDR1 LGHNA and CDR2 YSYQKL. V lost 0 bases to trimming and J lost 6 bases, with 7 bases between them. V is TRBV2 and J is TRBJ2-5; D gene ambiguous. The TCR sequence derives from a female BALB/c mouse given C57BL/6 T cells with graft-versus-host disease after an allogeneic hematopoietic cell transplant. Sequencing was done on a sample of gut tissue. The CDR3 DNA, read in part, is TGTGCCAGCAGCCAAGACCGGGGTGACACCCAGTAC. Amino acids: CASSQDRGDTQY. The whole CDR3 sequence is CASSQDRGDTQYF.